Listed below are T cell receptor beta chains from one sample, sequenced in a study of HIV-infected patients and healthy controls. TCRdb re-analysed the 5' RACE reads in MiXCR, keeping a single row per CDR3 protein. Here the sample spans about 15,000 distinct CDR3 sequences, approximately 7% being singletons. Specimen: blood. These TCRs come from an adult in good health. Each CDR3 is given with its conserved first and last residue. The D gene is left open where the match is weak. Size is omitted from some rows. Given values are once, few, many or a class for expanded clones.

clone size,D gene,J gene,V gene,CDR3 protein,CDR3 DNA
medium-sized,NA,TRBJ1-2,TRBV30,CAWSPPNPGYGYTF,TGTGCCTGGAGTCCCCCGAACCCCGGATATGGCTACACCTTC
many,TRBD1,TRBJ1-4,TRBV28,CASRPPGQGFEKLFF,TGTGCCAGCAGACCCCCGGGACAGGGTTTTGAAAAACTGTTTTTT
medium-sized,NA,TRBJ2-7,TRBV18,CASSPSTVNEQYF,TGTGCCAGCTCACCTTCGACAGTGAACGAGCAGTACTTC
many,NA,TRBJ2-1,TRBV6-5,CASSDGSRLSEQFF,TGTGCCAGCAGTGACGGGAGCCGTTTGAGTGAGCAGTTCTTC
few,TRBD1,TRBJ1-5,TRBV7-2,CASSLQDRGYQPQHF,TGTGCCAGCAGCTTACAGGACAGGGGCTATCAGCCCCAGCATTTT
many,TRBD1,TRBJ2-7,TRBV5-1,CASSSPGTGSYEQYF,TGCGCCAGCAGCTCGCCCGGGACAGGGTCCTACGAGCAGTACTTC
many,TRBD1,TRBJ2-4,TRBV29-1,CSVEGGTGNIQYF,TGCAGCGTGGAAGGGGGCACGGGAAACATTCAGTACTTC
NA,TRBD2,TRBJ2-3,TRBV7-2,CASSITSGSLDTQYF,TGTGCCAGCAGCATAACTAGCGGGAGTTTAGATACGCAGTATTTT
NA,NA,TRBJ1-2,TRBV7-8,CASSLAPSWGYGYTF,TGTGCCAGCAGCTTAGCCCCAAGCTGGGGCTATGGCTACACCTTC
many,TRBD2,TRBJ2-1,TRBV4-2,CASSQYVLAGDSSYNEQFF,TGTGCCAGCAGCCAATATGTCTTAGCGGGCGATAGCTCCTACAATGAGCAGTTCTTC
many,NA,TRBJ2-7,TRBV4-3,CASSQAVVRGNYYEQYF,TGCGCCAGCAGCCAAGCGGTCGTCCGGGGAAATTACTACGAGCAGTACTTC
medium-sized,NA,TRBJ2-5,TRBV7-2,CASSPRDGLETQYF,TGTGCCAGCAGCCCCCGGGACGGTCTGGAGACCCAGTACTTC
medium-sized,TRBD1,TRBJ1-5,TRBV5-5,CASSLTTGVRQPQHF,TGTGCCAGCAGCTTGACAACAGGGGTTCGGCAGCCCCAGCATTTT
medium-sized,NA,TRBJ2-3,TRBV27,CASSPSTRGGTDTQYF,TGTGCCAGCAGTCCCTCGACCCGAGGGGGCACAGATACGCAGTATTTT
medium-sized,TRBD2,TRBJ2-1,TRBV29-1,CSVATSGRDNEQFF,TGCAGCGTAGCAACTAGCGGGAGGGACAATGAGCAGTTCTTC
many,TRBD2,TRBJ2-1,TRBV13,CASSLELAGGYNEQFF,TGTGCCAGCAGCTTAGAGTTAGCGGGAGGGTACAATGAGCAGTTCTTC
NA,NA,TRBJ2-3,TRBV5-4,CASSFPGSSTDTQYF,TGTGCCAGCAGCTTCCCCGGCTCTAGCACAGATACGCAGTATTTT
many,NA,TRBJ2-1,TRBV4-3,CASSQGLAAGREQFF,TGCGCCAGCAGCCAAGGATTAGCAGCTGGTAGAGAGCAGTTCTTC
many,NA,TRBJ2-2,TRBV12-3/TRBV12-4,CASSLAVGRGTGELFF,TGTGCCAGCAGTTTGGCGGTGGGGCGGGGCACCGGGGAGCTGTTTTTT
many,NA,TRBJ2-6,TRBV5-4,CASSLIGPGANVLTF,TGTGCCAGCAGCTTGATAGGGCCTGGGGCCAACGTCCTGACTTTC
NA,NA,TRBJ2-1,TRBV2,CASRPSGPYNEQFF,TGTGCCAGCAGGCCAAGCGGCCCCTACAATGAGCAGTTCTTC
many,NA,TRBJ2-7,TRBV7-2,CASSPQVQGYEQYF,TGTGCCAGCAGCCCACAAGTCCAGGGCTACGAGCAGTACTTC
medium-sized,TRBD1,TRBJ2-1,TRBV6-5,CASSVDRGPSNEQFF,TGTGCCAGCAGTGTGGACAGGGGGCCATCCAATGAGCAGTTCTTC
few,NA,TRBJ1-4,TRBV30,CAWNWGLTNEKLFF,TGTGCCTGGAATTGGGGACTGACGAATGAAAAACTGTTTTTT
NA,TRBD1,TRBJ2-1,TRBV4-3,CASSPRPGTGGINEQFF,TGCGCCAGCAGCCCACGGCCTGGGACAGGGGGCATCAATGAGCAGTTCTTC
many,TRBD2,TRBJ2-3,TRBV7-2,CASRLFSGKSDTQYF,TGTGCCAGCAGACTATTTAGCGGGAAATCAGATACGCAGTATTTT
few,TRBD2,TRBJ2-1,TRBV9,CASSAGGSSYNEQFF,TGTGCCAGCAGCGCCGGGGGGAGCTCCTACAATGAGCAGTTCTTC
many,NA,TRBJ2-5,TRBV10-3,CAISPGTKETQYF,TGTGCCATCAGCCCCGGGACCAAAGAGACCCAGTACTTC
many,NA,TRBJ1-1,TRBV20-1,CSARDHRGRTEAFF,TGCAGTGCTAGAGATCACCGGGGTCGGACTGAAGCTTTCTTT
NA,NA,TRBJ2-2,TRBV7-9,CASSFRKQGGSGELFF,TGTGCCAGCAGCTTCCGAAAGCAGGGTGGCAGCGGGGAGCTGTTTTTT
NA,NA,TRBJ2-3,TRBV6-2/TRBV6-3,CASSSMADTQYF,TGTGCCAGCAGTTCCATGGCAGATACGCAGTATTTT
many,NA,TRBJ2-2,TRBV6-1,CASSHTAFNTGELFF,TGTGCCAGCAGCCACACCGCTTTCAACACCGGGGAGCTGTTTTTT
many,NA,TRBJ2-1,TRBV7-2,CASSYSRNEQFF,TGTGCCAGCAGCTACTCCAGGAATGAGCAGTTCTTC
NA,TRBD2,TRBJ2-2,TRBV19,CASSMDSGRGVGELFF,TGTGCCAGTAGTATGGATAGCGGGAGAGGGGTCGGGGAGCTGTTTTTT
many,NA,TRBJ1-6,TRBV20-1,CSAWGGQRISPLHF,TGCAGTGCTTGGGGGGGGCAGAGAATTTCACCCCTCCACTTT
many,NA,TRBJ2-3,TRBV12-3/TRBV12-4,CASSPGSRSTDTQYF,TGTGCCAGCAGTCCAGGTTCCAGAAGCACAGATACGCAGTATTTT
medium-sized,TRBD1,TRBJ1-5,TRBV20-1,CSAIQGPTNQPQHF,TGCAGTGCCATACAGGGGCCCACCAATCAGCCCCAGCATTTT
NA,TRBD2,TRBJ2-1,TRBV6-6,CASRRLAELSSYNEQFF,TGTGCCAGCAGGAGACTAGCGGAGCTGAGCTCCTACAATGAGCAGTTCTTC